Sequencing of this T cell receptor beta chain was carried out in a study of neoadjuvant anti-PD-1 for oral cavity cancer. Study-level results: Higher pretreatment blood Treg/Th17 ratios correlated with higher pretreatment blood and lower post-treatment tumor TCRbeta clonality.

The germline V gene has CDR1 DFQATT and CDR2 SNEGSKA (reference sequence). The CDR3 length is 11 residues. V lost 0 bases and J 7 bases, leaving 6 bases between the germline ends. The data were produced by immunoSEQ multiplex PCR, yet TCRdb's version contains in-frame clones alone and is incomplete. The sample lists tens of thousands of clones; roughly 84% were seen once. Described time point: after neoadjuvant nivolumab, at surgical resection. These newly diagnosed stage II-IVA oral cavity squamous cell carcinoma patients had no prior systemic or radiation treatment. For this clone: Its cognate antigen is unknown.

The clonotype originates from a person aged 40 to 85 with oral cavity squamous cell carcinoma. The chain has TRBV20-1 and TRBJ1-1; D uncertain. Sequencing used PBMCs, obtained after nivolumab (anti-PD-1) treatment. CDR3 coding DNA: TGCAGTGCTAGAGATCTGAGTGAAGCTTTCTTT. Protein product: CSARDLSEAFF.